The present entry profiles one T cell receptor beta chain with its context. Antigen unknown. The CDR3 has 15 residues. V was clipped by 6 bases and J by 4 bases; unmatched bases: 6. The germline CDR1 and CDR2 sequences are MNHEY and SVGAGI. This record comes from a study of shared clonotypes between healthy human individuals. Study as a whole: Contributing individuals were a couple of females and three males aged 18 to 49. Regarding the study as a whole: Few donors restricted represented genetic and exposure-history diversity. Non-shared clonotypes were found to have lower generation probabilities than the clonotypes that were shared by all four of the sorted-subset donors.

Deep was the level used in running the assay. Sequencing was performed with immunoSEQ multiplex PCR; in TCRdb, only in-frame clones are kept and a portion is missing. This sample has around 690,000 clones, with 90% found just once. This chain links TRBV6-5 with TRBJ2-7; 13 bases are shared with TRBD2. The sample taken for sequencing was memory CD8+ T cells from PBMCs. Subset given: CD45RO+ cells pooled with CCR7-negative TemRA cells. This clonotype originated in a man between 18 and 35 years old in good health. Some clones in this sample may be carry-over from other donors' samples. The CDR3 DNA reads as TGTGCCAGCAGCTCTGGGACTAGCGGGATTTACGAGCAGTACTTC. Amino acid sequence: CASSSGTSGIYEQYF.